Listed below are T cell receptor beta chains from one sample, sequenced in a study of T-cell memory formation after mild COVID-19. TCRdb reanalysed the 5' RACE reads using MiXCR and keeps one entry per CDR3 protein. The sample lists tens of thousands of distinct CDR3 sequences; roughly 16% were seen once. The sequenced sample consisted of PBMCs or a T cell subset sorted from them (not recorded which). Every receptor here comes from a man younger than 30 who had mild COVID-19 (a few samples of this study predate the infection). Cell type and time point are not known. CDR3s leave out the opening cysteine and the closing phenylalanine or tryptophan. Size is omitted from some rows. Given values are once, few, many or a class for expanded clones.

J	V	size	CDR3
TRBJ2-1	TRBV25-1	many	ASSGGNEQF
TRBJ2-1	TRBV29-1	-	SAVGGFTYNEQF
TRBJ2-5	TRBV7-8	few	ASSLWSGRGGETQY
TRBJ1-1	TRBV27	-	ASRGQGMNTEAF
TRBJ1-5	TRBV4-1	few	ASSPGDRGQPQH
TRBJ2-2	TRBV4-3	few	ASSQIPGRLDTTGELF
TRBJ2-1	TRBV27	few	ASSLFGRSSYNEQF
TRBJ2-1	TRBV6-5	-	ASSYLASYNEQF
TRBJ2-5	TRBV9	-	ASSVDQRGVVTQY
TRBJ2-1	TRBV4-1	-	ASSLGQGGRNEQF
TRBJ2-7	TRBV6-5	-	ASRHVKGYEQY
TRBJ1-5	TRBV7-8	-	ASSSGGMSNQPQH
TRBJ2-2	TRBV19	many	ASSFRGTGELF
TRBJ2-7	TRBV27	-	ASSARSSYEQY
TRBJ1-1	TRBV7-9	-	ASSGTFGGGLPGGTEAF
TRBJ2-3	TRBV5-5	many	ASSRWGNTDTQY
TRBJ2-5	TRBV5-1	few	ASSWTVGQETQY
TRBJ2-3	TRBV7-9	many	AIGVLLNTDTQY
TRBJ1-6	TRBV11-2	few	ASSLVPPYNSPLH
TRBJ2-1	TRBV27	few	ASSLSGGTLVHNEQF
TRBJ2-1	TRBV9	-	ASSRGPREGTYNEQF
TRBJ2-2	TRBV7-9	few	ASSPNAFEGSTGELF
TRBJ1-5	TRBV5-5	many	ASSAGQGHQPQH
TRBJ2-1	TRBV6-6	-	ASSYGRQNQF
TRBJ2-1	TRBV12-5	few	ASGYRGLANNEQF
TRBJ2-1	TRBV5-1	-	ASSSSEVSYNEQF
TRBJ2-3	TRBV6-4	few	ASSPLRTSVDTQY
TRBJ2-7	TRBV11-1	-	ASSIVRYEQY
TRBJ1-4	TRBV13	many	ASSQGRSKSEKLF
TRBJ1-5	TRBV7-9	few	ASSFTGVQPQH
TRBJ2-1	TRBV7-3	-	ASSLNRAGGTLNEQF
TRBJ1-5	TRBV10-3	many	AIRAGVSNQPQH
TRBJ2-5	TRBV5-1	-	ASSFGSGAQETQY
TRBJ2-5	TRBV6-2/TRBV6-3	-	ASSYSGLAGSRETQY
TRBJ2-7	TRBV4-2	few	ASSQGLPENEQY
TRBJ2-2	TRBV6-4	few	ASSEGTGELF
TRBJ2-7	TRBV12-3/TRBV12-4	few	ASSFSGTGIYEQY
TRBJ2-3	TRBV7-3	many	ASSLWDSGQPTDTQY
TRBJ1-3	TRBV4-3	few	ASSPTVGNTIY
TRBJ1-1	TRBV4-1	-	ASSQATGGIEAF
TRBJ2-1	TRBV5-1	few	ASSLGRGGPYNEQF
TRBJ1-4	TRBV7-9	-	ASRDRGNEKLF
TRBJ1-5	TRBV2	-	ASNENGGSNQPQH
TRBJ1-1	TRBV6-5	-	ASSYTYLGQGSTEAF
TRBJ1-2	TRBV5-6	few	ASSLFTRDSQEVFGYT
TRBJ1-2	TRBV7-9	few	ASSSLPGFGYT
TRBJ1-2	TRBV12-3/TRBV12-4	-	ASSLTTRGGYT
TRBJ1-2	TRBV11-2	-	ASSPQTGGEGYGYT
TRBJ2-6	TRBV3-1	-	ASSSGPGANVLT
TRBJ2-3	TRBV7-6	many	ASSLAEDTQY
TRBJ1-2	TRBV28	few	ASSFLWEGRGYGYT
TRBJ1-1	TRBV29-1	few	SVEDLNTEAF
TRBJ1-1	TRBV7-3	-	ASSLTGTTEAF
TRBJ1-4	TRBV13	few	ASSAPGDEKLF
TRBJ2-7	TRBV7-6	many	ASSLSGGGQYEQY